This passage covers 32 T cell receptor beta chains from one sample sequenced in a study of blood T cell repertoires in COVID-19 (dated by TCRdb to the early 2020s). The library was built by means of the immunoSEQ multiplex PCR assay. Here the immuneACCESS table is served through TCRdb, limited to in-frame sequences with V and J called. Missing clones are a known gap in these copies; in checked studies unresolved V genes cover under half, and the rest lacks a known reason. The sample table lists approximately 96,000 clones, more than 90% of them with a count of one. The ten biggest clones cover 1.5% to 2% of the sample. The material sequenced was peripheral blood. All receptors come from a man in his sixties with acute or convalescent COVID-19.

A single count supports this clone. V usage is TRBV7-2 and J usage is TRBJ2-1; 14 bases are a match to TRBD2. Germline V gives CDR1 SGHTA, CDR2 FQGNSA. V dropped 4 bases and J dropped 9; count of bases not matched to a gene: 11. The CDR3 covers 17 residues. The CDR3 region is CASSSRLAGGPMGEQFF. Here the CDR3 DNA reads TGTGCCAGCAGCTCCAGACTAGCGGGAGGGCCTATGGGTGAGCAGTTCTTC.

For the CDR3, the DNA is TGTGCCAGCAGTTACGGTAGCAGTGGACAGGGGGCGCGTGGCTACACCTTC. Protein sequence: CASSYGSSGQGARGYTF. This chain joins TRBV6-2 or TRBV6-3 and TRBJ1-2; 11 bases fit TRBD1. CDR1 and CDR2 from the germline V gene are MNHEY and SVGEGT. V shed 2 bases and J 7 bases; nucleotides not matched to a gene: 12. There are 17 residues in the CDR3.

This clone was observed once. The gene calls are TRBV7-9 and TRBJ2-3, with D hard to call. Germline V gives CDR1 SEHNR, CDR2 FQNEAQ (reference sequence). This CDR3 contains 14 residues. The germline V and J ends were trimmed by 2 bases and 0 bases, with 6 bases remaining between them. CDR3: CASSLSISTDTQYF. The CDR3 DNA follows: TGTGCCAGCAGCTTATCCATTAGCACAGATACGCAGTATTTT.

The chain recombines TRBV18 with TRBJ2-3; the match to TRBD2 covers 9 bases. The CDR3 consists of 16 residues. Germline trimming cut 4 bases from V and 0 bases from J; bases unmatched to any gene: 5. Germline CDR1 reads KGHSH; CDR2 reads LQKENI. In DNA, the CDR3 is TGTGCCAGCTCACAGGGACTAGCAGAAAGCACAGATACGCAGTATTTT. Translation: CASSQGLAESTDTQYF.

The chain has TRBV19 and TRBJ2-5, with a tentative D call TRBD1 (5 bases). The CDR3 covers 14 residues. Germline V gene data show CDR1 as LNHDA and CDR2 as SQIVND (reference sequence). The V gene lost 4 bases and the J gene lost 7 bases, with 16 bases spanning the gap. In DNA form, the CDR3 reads TGTGCCAGTAGTACCTCAGGGTCCCCGGGGACCCAGTACTTC. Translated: CASSTSGSPGTQYF.

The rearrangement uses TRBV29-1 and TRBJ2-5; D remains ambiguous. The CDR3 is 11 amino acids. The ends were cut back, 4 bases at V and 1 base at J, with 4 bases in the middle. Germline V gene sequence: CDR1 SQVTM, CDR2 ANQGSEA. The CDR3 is CSVGSQETQYF. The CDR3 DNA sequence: TGCAGCGTTGGCAGCCAAGAGACCCAGTACTTC.

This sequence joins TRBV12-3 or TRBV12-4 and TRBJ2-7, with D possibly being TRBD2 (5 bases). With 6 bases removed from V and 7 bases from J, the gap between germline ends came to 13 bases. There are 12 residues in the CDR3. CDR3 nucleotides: TGTGCCAGCAGCCTCACTAGTTGGGAGCAGTACTTC. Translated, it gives CASSLTSWEQYF.

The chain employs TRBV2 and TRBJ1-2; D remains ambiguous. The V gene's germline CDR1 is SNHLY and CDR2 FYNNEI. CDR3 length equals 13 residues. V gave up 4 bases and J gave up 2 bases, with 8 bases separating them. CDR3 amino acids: CASSGDTNYGYTF. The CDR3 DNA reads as TGTGCCAGCAGTGGCGACACCAACTATGGCTACACCTTC.

The CDR3: CAIRAQGSEQYF. The CDR3 DNA follows: TGTGCCATCAGGGCACAGGGGTCCGAGCAGTACTTC. This chain links TRBV10-3 with TRBJ2-7; 7 bases are a match to TRBD1. The trim removed 6 bases at V and 6 bases at J, leaving 5 bases unmatched. This CDR3 spans 12 amino acids. CDR1 is ENHRY and CDR2 is SYGVKD in the germline V gene.

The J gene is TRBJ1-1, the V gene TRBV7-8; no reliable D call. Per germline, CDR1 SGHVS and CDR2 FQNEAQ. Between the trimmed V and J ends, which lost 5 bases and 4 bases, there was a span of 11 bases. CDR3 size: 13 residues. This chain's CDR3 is CASSHGYGTEAFF. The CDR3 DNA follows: TGTGCCAGCAGCCACGGGTACGGCACTGAAGCTTTCTTT.

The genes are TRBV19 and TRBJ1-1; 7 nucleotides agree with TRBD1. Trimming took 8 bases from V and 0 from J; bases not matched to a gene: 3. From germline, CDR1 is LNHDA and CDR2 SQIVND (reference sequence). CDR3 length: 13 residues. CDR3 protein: CASGTELNTEAFF. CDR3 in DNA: TGTGCCAGTGGGACAGAGCTGAACACTGAAGCTTTCTTT.

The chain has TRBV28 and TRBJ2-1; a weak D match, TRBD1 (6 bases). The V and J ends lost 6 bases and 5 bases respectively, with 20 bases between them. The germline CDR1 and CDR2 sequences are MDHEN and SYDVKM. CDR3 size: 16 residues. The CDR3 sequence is CASRPPLGGWDNEQFF. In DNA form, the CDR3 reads TGTGCCAGCAGGCCCCCTCTAGGGGGTTGGGACAATGAGCAGTTCTTC.

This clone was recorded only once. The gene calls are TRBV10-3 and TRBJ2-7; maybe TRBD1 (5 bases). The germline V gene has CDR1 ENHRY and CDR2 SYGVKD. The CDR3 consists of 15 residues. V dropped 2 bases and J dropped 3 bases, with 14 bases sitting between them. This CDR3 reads CAISEQGQGHYEQYF. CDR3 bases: TGTGCCATCAGTGAGCAAGGGCAGGGTCACTACGAGCAGTACTTC.

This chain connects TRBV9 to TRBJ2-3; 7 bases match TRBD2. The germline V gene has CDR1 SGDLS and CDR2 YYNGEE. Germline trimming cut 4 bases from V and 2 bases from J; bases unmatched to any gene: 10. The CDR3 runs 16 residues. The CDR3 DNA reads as TGTGCCAGCAGCCTGAGACTAGGGGACTACACAGATACGCAGTATTTT. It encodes CASSLRLGDYTDTQYF.

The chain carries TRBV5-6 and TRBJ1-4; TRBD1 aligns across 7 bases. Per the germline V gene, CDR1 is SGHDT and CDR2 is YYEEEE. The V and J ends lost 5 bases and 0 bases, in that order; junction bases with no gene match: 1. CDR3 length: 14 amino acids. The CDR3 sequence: CASSTGATNEKLFF. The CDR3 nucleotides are TGTGCCAGCAGTACAGGGGCAACTAATGAAAAACTGTTTTTT.

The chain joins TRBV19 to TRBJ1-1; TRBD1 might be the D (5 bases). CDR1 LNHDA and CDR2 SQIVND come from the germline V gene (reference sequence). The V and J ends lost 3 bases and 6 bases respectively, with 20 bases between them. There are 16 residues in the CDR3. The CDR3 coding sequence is TGTGCCAGTAGTATGGGTCCGGGCCAGGGCTTCCCTGAAGCTTTCTTT. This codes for CASSMGPGQGFPEAFF.

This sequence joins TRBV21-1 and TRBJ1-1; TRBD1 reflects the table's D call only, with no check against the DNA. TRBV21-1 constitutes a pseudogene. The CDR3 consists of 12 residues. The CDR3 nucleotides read TGTGCCAGCACCTCAGGGGGAGGCCCCGCGTTCTTT. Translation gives CASTSGGGPAFF.

The CDR3 DNA is TGTGCCAGTAGTATAAGCCGCTCTCAAGAGACCCAGTACTTC. Its protein is CASSISRSQETQYF. The V call is TRBV19, the J call TRBJ2-5, with D hard to call. CDR1 is LNHDA, CDR2 SQIVND, per germline (reference sequence). V lost 2 bases to trimming and J lost 2 bases, with 9 bases between them. The CDR3 is 14 amino acids.

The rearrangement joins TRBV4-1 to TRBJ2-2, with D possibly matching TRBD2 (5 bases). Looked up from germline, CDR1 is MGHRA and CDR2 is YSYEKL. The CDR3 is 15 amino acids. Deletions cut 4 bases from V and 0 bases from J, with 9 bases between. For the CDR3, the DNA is TGCGCCAGCAGCCGATCCGGGACGAACACCGGGGAGCTGTTTTTT. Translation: CASSRSGTNTGELFF.

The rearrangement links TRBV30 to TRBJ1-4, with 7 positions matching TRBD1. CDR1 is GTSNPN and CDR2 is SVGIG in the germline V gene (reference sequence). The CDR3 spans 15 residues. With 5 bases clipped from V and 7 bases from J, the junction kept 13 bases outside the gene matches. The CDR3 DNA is TGTGCCTGGGCAGGGGACAGCGATCGTGGTGAAAAACTGTTTTTT. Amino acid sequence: CAWAGDSDRGEKLFF.

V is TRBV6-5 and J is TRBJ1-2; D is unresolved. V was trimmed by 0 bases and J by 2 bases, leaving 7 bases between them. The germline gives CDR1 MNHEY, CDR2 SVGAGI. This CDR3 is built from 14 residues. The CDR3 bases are TGTGCCAGCAGTTACTCGAGGAGAAACTATGGCTACACCTTC. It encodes CASSYSRRNYGYTF.

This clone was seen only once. In DNA form, the CDR3 reads TGTGCCAGCAGCGTAACCTATCCGGGAGCAGATACGCAGTATTTT. The encoded protein is CASSVTYPGADTQYF. The J gene is TRBJ2-3, the V gene TRBV9; weak D call: TRBD2 (6 bases). CDR1 SGDLS and CDR2 YYNGEE come from the germline V gene. This CDR3 region has 15 residues. The ends were cut back, 1 base at V and 4 bases at J, with 13 bases in the middle. The full variable domain, rest sourced from reference TRBV9 and TRBJ2-3, is DSGVTQTPKHLITATGQRVTLRCSPRSGDLSVYWYQQSLDQGLQFLIQYYNGEERAKGNILERFSAQQFPDLHSELNLSSLELGDSALYFCASSVTYPGADTQYFGPGTRLTVL.

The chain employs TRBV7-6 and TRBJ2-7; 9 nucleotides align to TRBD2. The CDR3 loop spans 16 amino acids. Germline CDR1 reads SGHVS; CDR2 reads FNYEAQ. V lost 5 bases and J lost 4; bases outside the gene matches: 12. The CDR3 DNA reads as TGTGCCAGCAGCCCCCGGGGGACGCGGGAGGGGTACGAGCAGTACTTC. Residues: CASSPRGTREGYEQYF.

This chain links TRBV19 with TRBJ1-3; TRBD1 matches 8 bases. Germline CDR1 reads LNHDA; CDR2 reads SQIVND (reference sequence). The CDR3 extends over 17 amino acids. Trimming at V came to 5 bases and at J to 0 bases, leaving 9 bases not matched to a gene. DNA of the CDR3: TGTGCCAGTAGTCTGGGAGGACAGGGCCTCTCTGGAAACACCATATATTTT. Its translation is CASSLGGQGLSGNTIYF.

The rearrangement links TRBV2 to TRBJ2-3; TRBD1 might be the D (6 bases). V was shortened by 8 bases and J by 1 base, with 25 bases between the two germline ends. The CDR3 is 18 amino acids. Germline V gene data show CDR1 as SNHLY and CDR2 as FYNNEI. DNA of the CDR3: TGTGCCAGCGGTAGGGTTGGACAGTATACCATAGGCACAGATACGCAGTATTTT. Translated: CASGRVGQYTIGTDTQYF.

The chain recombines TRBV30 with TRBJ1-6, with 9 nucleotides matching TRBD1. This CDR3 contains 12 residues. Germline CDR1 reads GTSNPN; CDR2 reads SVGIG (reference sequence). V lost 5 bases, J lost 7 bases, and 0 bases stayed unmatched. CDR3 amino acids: CAWDRGNSPLHF. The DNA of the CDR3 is TGTGCCTGGGACAGGGGGAATTCACCCCTCCACTTT.

The CDR3, as DNA: TGTGCCACCAGCAGAGCGGGACTAGCAAGCGATACGCAGTATTTT. This encodes CATSRAGLASDTQYF. The V call is TRBV15, the J call TRBJ2-3, with 9 bases matching TRBD2. The CDR3 has 15 residues. The germline gives CDR1 LNHNV, CDR2 YYDKDF (reference sequence). Trimming at V came to 1 base and at J to 6 bases, leaving 5 bases not matched to a gene. Complete variable domain (other parts from reference TRBV15 and TRBJ2-3): DAMVIQNPRYQVTQFGKPVTLSCSQTLNHNVMYWYQQKSSQAPKLLFHYYDKDFNNEADTPDNFQSRRPNTSFCFLDIRSPGLGDTAMYLCATSRAGLASDTQYFGPGTRLTVL.

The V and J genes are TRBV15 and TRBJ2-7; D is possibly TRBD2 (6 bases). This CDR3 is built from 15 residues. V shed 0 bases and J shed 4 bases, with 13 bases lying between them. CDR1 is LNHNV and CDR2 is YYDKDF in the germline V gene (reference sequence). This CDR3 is CATSREASRGYEQYF. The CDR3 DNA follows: TGTGCCACCAGCAGAGAGGCGAGCCGGGGGTACGAGCAGTACTTC.

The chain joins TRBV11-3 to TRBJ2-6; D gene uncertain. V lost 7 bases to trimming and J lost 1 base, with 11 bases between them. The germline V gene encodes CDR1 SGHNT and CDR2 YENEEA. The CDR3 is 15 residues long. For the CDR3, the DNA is TGTGCCAGCACCCACCGGGTGTCTGGGGCCAACGTCCTGACTTTC. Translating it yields CASTHRVSGANVLTF.

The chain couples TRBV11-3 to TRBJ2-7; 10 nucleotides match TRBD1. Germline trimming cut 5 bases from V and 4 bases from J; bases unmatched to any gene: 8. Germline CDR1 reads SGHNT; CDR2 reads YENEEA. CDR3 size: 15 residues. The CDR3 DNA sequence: TGTGCCAGCAGCCTCAGACAGGGGGCGGGGTACGAGCAGTACTTC. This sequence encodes CASSLRQGAGYEQYF.

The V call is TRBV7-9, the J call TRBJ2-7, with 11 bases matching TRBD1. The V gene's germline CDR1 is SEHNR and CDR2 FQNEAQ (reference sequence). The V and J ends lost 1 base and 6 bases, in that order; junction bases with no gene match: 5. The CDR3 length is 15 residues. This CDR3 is CASSLDRDRGAEQYF. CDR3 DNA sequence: TGTGCCAGCAGCTTAGATCGGGACAGGGGGGCCGAGCAGTACTTC.

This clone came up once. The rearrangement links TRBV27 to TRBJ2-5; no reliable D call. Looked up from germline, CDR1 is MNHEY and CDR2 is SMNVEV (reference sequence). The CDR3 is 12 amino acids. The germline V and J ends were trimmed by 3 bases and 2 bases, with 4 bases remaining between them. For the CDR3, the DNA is TGTGCCAGCAGTTTCAATCAAGAGACCCAGTACTTC. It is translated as CASSFNQETQYF.